The present T cell receptor beta chain was sequenced within a study of Graves' ophthalmopathy and Graves' hyperthyroidism. Study-wide background: Peripheral blood was collected at initial diagnosis, before any treatment.

Enrolled hyperthyroidism patients had a new diagnosis, a duration under 2 months, and an age of 18 to 65. The CDR3 spans 14 residues. Looked up from germline, CDR1 is MNHNS and CDR2 is SASEGT. The V end was cut by 5 bases, the J end by 3 bases, with 11 bases between. Regarding the study as a whole: For predicting ophthalmopathy progression, the model had nearly 71% sensitivity and 72.22% specificity. The majority of expanded thyroid clonotypes above 0.001 frequency also occurred in blood.

About this clonotype: Its antigen is undetermined.

The sequenced template was RNA, covering the TCR beta CDR3 region. RT-PCR in the first round used HTBI primers; a second-round multiplex PCR followed. A single record per CDR3 protein comes from TCRdb applying MiXCR to the multiplex PCR reads. The top ten clones hold approximately 7.7% of a sample with 500,000 to 700,000 distinct CDR3 sequences, around a fifth of them seen once. The sequencing input was peripheral blood. The J gene is TRBJ1-5, the V gene TRBV6-1, with D perhaps TRBD1 (5 bases). This sequence was found in a woman aged 18-29 years with stable Graves' hyperthyroidism. Some clones in this sample may be carry-over from other donors' samples. Here the CDR3 DNA reads TGTGCCAGCAGTCCCGGGACTTACAATCAGCCCCAGCATTTT. As protein: CASSPGTYNQPQHF.